The 18 T cell receptor beta chains presented below share a single source sample, sequenced in a study of identical twins (dated by TCRdb to about 2016). Library construction relied on 5' RACE. Sequenced on an Illumina HiSeq 2000. TCRdb reprocessing: public reads trimmed at Q25 with fastp, clones called with MiXCR, in-frame beta chains kept. CDR3 protein sequences are deduplicated, and each keeps its most common genes and DNA. The table for this sample lists around 230,000 distinct CDR3 sequences; around 10% of them were counted only once. The ten largest make up 5% to 6.5% of the sample. The specimen was memory (CD45RO+) T cells sorted from blood. In the paper's terms, the cell subset or site label means: CD45RO+ enriched T cells. Receptors originate from a woman between 18 and 29 years old in good health.

This chain connects TRBV20-1 to TRBJ2-1; D might be TRBD2 (5 bases). Trimming left V 3 bases short and J 6 bases short, with 18 bases between. Per germline, CDR1 DFQATT and CDR2 SNEGSKA (reference sequence). The CDR3 has 15 amino acids. Here the CDR3 reads CSARDIRGARNEQFF. CDR3 bases: TGCAGTGCTAGGGATATACGGGGTGCTCGCAATGAGCAGTTCTTC.

This clonotype was recorded a few times. The chain recombines TRBV20-1 with TRBJ2-7; no clear D. Per the germline V gene, CDR1 is DFQATT and CDR2 is SNEGSKA (reference sequence). The CDR3 loop spans 11 amino acids. Deletions cut 5 bases from V and 4 bases from J, with 9 bases between. The CDR3 coding sequence is TGCAGTGCTTCTCACTGGTACGAGCAGTACTTC. It yields the protein CSASHWYEQYF.

The V and J genes are TRBV6-5 and TRBJ1-2, with TRBD1 as a possible D gene (6 bases). From germline, CDR1 is MNHEY and CDR2 SVGAGI. Trimming left V 4 bases short and J 8 bases short, with 14 bases between. The CDR3 loop spans 13 amino acids. The CDR3 loop is CASSFPGDRGYTF. Here the CDR3 DNA reads TGTGCCAGCAGTTTCCCAGGGGATCGCGGCTACACCTTC.

The chain has TRBV6-1 and TRBJ1-1; D may be TRBD1 (6 bases). CDR1 is MNHNS and CDR2 is SASEGT in the germline V gene. This CDR3 spans 13 amino acids. Trimming stripped 5 bases from V and 3 bases from J, with 10 bases between. The CDR3 loop reads CASSQTGYTEAFF. In DNA, the CDR3 is TGTGCCAGCAGTCAAACAGGGTACACTGAAGCTTTCTTT.

In its sample, this clonotype was seen a few times. This sequence joins TRBV20-1 and TRBJ2-4; D perhaps matches TRBD2 (6 bases). Germline CDR1 and CDR2: DFQATT and SNEGSKA (reference sequence). Trimming pared 7 bases from V and 1 base from J, leaving 11 bases between. The length of the CDR3 is 13 residues. The CDR3 is CSVLAGAKNIQYF. The DNA for the CDR3 is TGCAGTGTTCTGGCGGGGGCCAAAAACATTCAGTACTTC.

The chain is built from TRBV5-1 and TRBJ1-1; D may be TRBD1 (5 bases). Trimming stripped 6 bases from V and 3 bases from J, with 6 bases between. CDR1 and CDR2 from the germline V gene are SGHRS and YFSETQ. This CDR3 is 11 amino acids long. The CDR3, as DNA: TGCGCCAGCAAACAGGACACTGAAGCTTTCTTT. It encodes CASKQDTEAFF.

This clonotype was seen ten or more times. The rearrangement links TRBV9 to TRBJ2-1; D possibly corresponds to TRBD2 (8 bases). The CDR3 covers 18 residues. Deletions cut 0 bases from V and 6 bases from J, with 22 bases between. Germline loops: CDR1 SGDLS, CDR2 YYNGEE. DNA for the CDR3: TGTGCCAGCAGCGTAGGTCGCAGGGGGGGACTAGGGCTCAATGAGCAGTTCTTC. It yields the protein CASSVGRRGGLGLNEQFF.

This clonotype was detected many times. The V call is TRBV5-1, the J call TRBJ2-5; TRBD1 matches 7 bases. J lost 3 bases, V lost 4 bases, and 3 bases had no gene match. Germline CDR1 and CDR2: SGHRS and YFSETQ. This CDR3 comprises 13 residues. DNA of the CDR3: TGCGCCAGCAGCGTTACAGGGGAAGAGACCCAGTACTTC. This encodes CASSVTGEETQYF.

The V call is TRBV25-1, the J call TRBJ2-7, with 8 bases identical to TRBD2. The CDR3 contains 14 residues. Trimming cost V 1 base and J 5 bases; bases outside gene matches: 4. CDR1 is MGHDK and CDR2 is SYGVNS in the germline V gene. The CDR3 protein is CASSEWGTSDEQYF. The CDR3, as DNA: TGTGCCAGCAGTGAATGGGGGACTAGTGACGAGCAGTACTTC.

This clonotype was seen ten or more times. CDR3 DNA: TGCGCCAGCAGCTTGTTAAAAGAGGGTGAAGCTTTCTTT. This gives the protein CASSLLKEGEAFF. The chain joins TRBV5-1 to TRBJ1-1; the D is unclear. Germline V lookup: CDR1 SGHRS, CDR2 YFSETQ. Deletions cut 1 base from V and 7 bases from J, with 11 bases between. This CDR3 region has 13 residues.

V is TRBV4-3 and J is TRBJ2-1, with TRBD2 as a possible D gene (5 bases). Germline V gene lookup returns CDR1 LGHNA and CDR2 YSLEER. The CDR3 has 15 amino acids. Trimming left V 2 bases short and J 5 bases short, with 13 bases between. The CDR3 bases are TGCGCCAGCAGCCAATTTTTGAAAGCGGACAATGAGCAGTTCTTC. Translation: CASSQFLKADNEQFF.

This clonotype occurred many times. This chain uses TRBV10-3 with TRBJ2-7; maybe TRBD1 (5 bases). There are 13 residues in the CDR3. The germline CDR1 and CDR2 sequences are ENHRY and SYGVKD. V lost 5 bases to trimming and J lost 2 bases, with 10 bases between them. In DNA, the CDR3 is TGTGCCATCAGTAGGGGTCCGACCTACGAGCAGTACTTC. Its translation: CAISRGPTYEQYF.

This clonotype was observed at least ten times. This chain uses TRBV6-1 with TRBJ1-2; D perhaps matches TRBD1 (5 bases). This CDR3 is built from 13 residues. V was trimmed by 6 bases and J by 1 base, leaving 9 bases between them. Per germline, CDR1 MNHNS and CDR2 SASEGT. CDR3 sequence reads: CASRRDSNYGYTF. The CDR3 region has the DNA TGTGCCAGCAGAAGAGACAGTAACTATGGCTACACCTTC.

The V call is TRBV7-9, the J call TRBJ2-1; possibly TRBD2 for D (7 bases). The CDR3 loop spans 14 amino acids. Per germline, CDR1 SEHNR and CDR2 FQNEAQ (reference sequence). V lost 7 bases to trimming and J lost 2 bases, with 12 bases between them. CDR3 region: CASNGGATYNEQFF. In DNA, the CDR3 is TGTGCCAGCAATGGGGGGGCGACCTACAATGAGCAGTTCTTC.

This clonotype appeared a few times. V and J are TRBV27 and TRBJ2-1, with D maybe TRBD2 (5 bases). With 10 bases removed from V and 8 bases from J, the gap between germline ends came to 15 bases. The CDR3 runs to 12 residues. The germline V gene encodes CDR1 MNHEY and CDR2 SMNVEV (reference sequence). In nucleotides, the CDR3 is TGTGCCATTCGTAACGCCGGGGATGAGCAGTTCTTC. Encoded protein: CAIRNAGDEQFF.

A few counts support this clonotype. J is TRBJ1-5 and V is TRBV12-3 or TRBV12-4; no reliable D call. V lost 4 bases to trimming and J lost 4 bases, with 8 bases between them. The CDR3 has 13 residues. The CDR3 nucleotides are TGTGCCAGCAGTTCGACCTGGAATCAGCCCCAGCATTTT. Protein: CASSSTWNQPQHF.

This clonotype was seen at least ten times. The chain is built from TRBV7-9 and TRBJ1-1; possible D gene TRBD1, 5 bases. V was shortened by 10 bases and J by 10 bases, with 10 bases between the two germline ends. The CDR3 length is 9 residues. Germline V gives CDR1 SEHNR, CDR2 FQNEAQ (reference sequence). CDR3 region: CATEGAAFF. In nucleotides, the CDR3 is TGTGCCACGGAAGGGGCAGCTTTCTTT.

This clonotype has only a few counts. The rearrangement links TRBV10-2 to TRBJ2-1, with 8 positions matching TRBD2. The CDR3 is 14 amino acids. Germline CDR1 reads WSHSY; CDR2 reads SAAADI. V was clipped by 6 bases and J by 8 bases; unmatched bases: 9. CDR3: CASRRSGGSDEQFF. The CDR3 bases are TGCGCCAGCAGAAGGAGCGGGGGCTCGGATGAGCAGTTCTTC.